These 24 T cell receptor beta chains were all obtained from the same sample, sequenced in a study of blood T cell repertoires in COVID-19. The table came from immunoSEQ multiplex PCR; TCRdb's copy has only in-frame clones and leaves some out. The data contain 55,000 to 65,000 clones, roughly 79% of them singletons. The sequenced sample was peripheral blood. The receptor set was obtained from a man aged 60-69 years with acute or convalescent COVID-19.

In this sample, this clone turned up a few times. The rearrangement joins TRBV9 to TRBJ1-6; no clear D. V lost 3 bases to trimming and J lost 6 bases, with 7 bases between them. The germline gives CDR1 SGDLS, CDR2 YYNGEE. This CDR3 contains 13 residues. CDR3 sequence reads: CASSALINSPLHF. CDR3 nucleotides: TGTGCCAGCAGCGCGCTAATTAATTCACCCCTCCACTTT.

The rearrangement uses TRBV6-5 and TRBJ1-3, with 7 nucleotides matching TRBD1. With V trimmed by 6 bases and J by 4 bases, 9 bases remained unmatched. This CDR3 comprises 15 residues. Germline loops: CDR1 MNHEY, CDR2 SVGAGI. The CDR3 region has the DNA TGTGCCAGCAGGCCATTGACAGGGCCGGGAAACACCATATATTTT. Translating gives CASRPLTGPGNTIYF.

The CDR3 DNA sequence: TGTGCCAGCAGCGGGACACCCATCACCGGGGAGCTGTTTTTT. Residues: CASSGTPITGELFF. The rearrangement uses TRBV2 and TRBJ2-2; D is perhaps TRBD1 (6 bases). Germline CDR1 reads SNHLY; CDR2 reads FYNNEI. The CDR3 loop spans 14 amino acids. The V and J ends lost 6 bases and 4 bases respectively, with 12 bases between them.

This clone was recorded only once. This chain connects TRBV19 to TRBJ1-1; tentatively, D is TRBD1 (6 bases). There are 17 residues in the CDR3. Trimming took 4 bases from V and 3 from J, leaving 21 bases between them. The germline CDR1 and CDR2 sequences are LNHDA and SQIVND (reference sequence). The CDR3 here is CASSTIVQGGRDTEAFF. CDR3 nucleotides: TGTGCCAGTAGTACCATCGTACAGGGTGGGCGAGACACTGAAGCTTTCTTT.

The V call is TRBV27, the J call TRBJ2-3; D unresolved. Germline lookup yields CDR1 MNHEY and CDR2 SMNVEV (reference sequence). Trimming pared 6 bases from V and 2 bases from J, leaving 9 bases between. CDR3 length: 13 amino acids. The CDR3 DNA follows: TGTGCCAGCAGCTCCAGGTTCACAGATACGCAGTATTTT. The encoded protein is CASSSRFTDTQYF.

V usage is TRBV5-1 and J usage is TRBJ1-1; 8 bases are a match to TRBD1. V lost 3 bases and J lost 0; bases outside the gene matches: 1. The length of the CDR3 is 14 residues. CDR1 is SGHRS, CDR2 YFSETQ, per germline. The CDR3 spells CASSSGGMNTEAFF. The CDR3 nucleotides read TGCGCCAGCAGCTCAGGGGGCATGAACACTGAAGCTTTCTTT.

This chain links TRBV7-6 with TRBJ2-3, with 8 bases aligning to TRBD2. This CDR3 is 19 amino acids long. Losses at the gene ends were 0 bases for V and 2 bases for J; bases not matched to a gene: 13. The germline gives CDR1 SGHVS, CDR2 FNYEAQ. This CDR3 is CASSLATSSGTSNTDTQYF. In DNA form, the CDR3 reads TGTGCCAGCAGCTTAGCCACTTCCTCCGGGACTAGTAACACAGATACGCAGTATTTT. Full variable domain (rest looked up from reference TRBV7-6 and TRBJ2-3): GAGVSQSPRYKVTKRGQDVALRCDPISGHVSLYWYRQALGQGPEFLTYFNYEAQQDKSGLPNDRFSAERPEGSISTLTIQRTEQRDSAMYRCASSLATSSGTSNTDTQYFGPGTRLTVL.

This chain uses TRBV7-2 with TRBJ2-3; 10 bases fit TRBD2. The CDR3 is 17 residues long. Trimming cost V 2 bases and J 2 bases; bases outside gene matches: 7. Germline CDR1 reads SGHTA; CDR2 reads FQGNSA. CDR3 in amino acids: CASSLRASGGSTDTQYF. The DNA of the CDR3 is TGTGCCAGCAGCTTAAGGGCTAGCGGGGGTTCCACAGATACGCAGTATTTT.

This clone has just one count. This chain links TRBV28 with TRBJ2-2; D perhaps matches TRBD1 (5 bases). Germline CDR1 reads MDHEN; CDR2 reads SYDVKM. V was pared by 5 bases and J by 2 bases, with 18 bases between. There are 17 residues in the CDR3. CDR3 nucleotide sequence: TGTGCCAGCAGTCCTATCTCAGGGTGGGGTAACACCGGGGAGCTGTTTTTT. Encoded protein: CASSPISGWGNTGELFF.

In its sample, this clone was seen a few times. DNA for the CDR3: TGTGCCAGCAGCCCTACTCAGGGGGCCTATGGCTACACCTTC. Its protein product is CASSPTQGAYGYTF. The chain couples TRBV27 to TRBJ1-2; 8 bases are a match to TRBD1. In germline, CDR1 is MNHEY, CDR2 SMNVEV (reference sequence). V was pared by 6 bases and J by 4 bases, with 7 bases of the junction left unmatched. The CDR3 runs 14 residues.

This clone appeared a few times. This chain links TRBV11-2 with TRBJ2-7; the match to TRBD1 covers 7 bases. Per germline, CDR1 SGHAT and CDR2 FQNNGV. The V gene end was trimmed by 5 bases and the J gene end by 2 bases; junction bases not matched to a gene: 15. This CDR3 spans 17 amino acids. The CDR3 sequence: CASSTNNRGRSPYEQYF. The CDR3 DNA follows: TGTGCCAGCAGCACCAACAACAGGGGAAGGTCCCCCTACGAGCAGTACTTC.

This chain joins TRBV7-2 and TRBJ2-3, with 9 bases matching TRBD2. The CDR3 has 17 amino acids. The ends lost 1 base at V and 4 bases at J; junction bases unmatched: 9. Germline CDR1 SGHTA, CDR2 FQGNSA. In DNA, the CDR3 is TGTGCCAGCAGCTTAGGAGGGCTAGCGGGGAGGTCAGATACGCAGTATTTT. Its protein product is CASSLGGLAGRSDTQYF.

This sequence joins TRBV29-1 and TRBJ2-4; D possibly corresponds to TRBD2 (7 bases). The CDR3 spans 13 residues. The V end was cut by 4 bases, the J end by 6 bases, with 13 bases between. Germline lookup yields CDR1 SQVTM and CDR2 ANQGSEA. This CDR3 reads CSVGVGGLNIQYF. The CDR3 nucleotides are TGCAGCGTTGGAGTCGGGGGGCTAAACATTCAGTACTTC.

The rearrangement links TRBV18 to TRBJ2-6; 9 nucleotides match TRBD2. CDR1 KGHSH and CDR2 LQKENI come from the germline V gene. This CDR3 comprises 18 residues. The trim removed 2 bases at V and 0 bases at J, leaving 5 bases unmatched. CDR3 region: CASSPIIAGDSGANVLTF. For the CDR3, the DNA is TGTGCCAGCTCACCAATAATAGCGGGGGACTCTGGGGCCAACGTCCTGACTTTC.

The rearrangement links TRBV12-3 or TRBV12-4 to TRBJ1-2, with no clear D. V lost 5 bases to trimming and J lost 4 bases, with 11 bases between them. This CDR3 contains 13 residues. The CDR3 is CASSIDGVYGYTF. Here the CDR3 DNA reads TGTGCCAGCAGTATAGACGGAGTCTATGGCTACACCTTC.

This clone came up a few times. The J gene is TRBJ2-1, the V gene TRBV7-2, with 9 bases that match TRBD2. Germline CDR1 and CDR2: SGHTA and FQGNSA. The CDR3 is made up of 15 amino acids. The V and J ends lost 1 base and 9 bases, in that order; junction bases with no gene match: 7. This CDR3 reads CASSLEGSGGIEQFF. For the CDR3, the DNA is TGTGCCAGCAGCTTAGAGGGTAGCGGGGGCATTGAGCAGTTCTTC.

This chain joins TRBV19 and TRBJ1-2; 11 positions match TRBD1. CDR1 is LNHDA, CDR2 SQIVND, per germline (reference sequence). V shed 3 bases, J shed 11 bases, and the junction held 8 bases outside the gene matches. This CDR3 spans 14 amino acids. The CDR3 loop is CASSISPDRGRYTF. Here the CDR3 DNA reads TGTGCCAGTAGTATCAGCCCGGACAGGGGGCGATACACCTTC.

For the CDR3, the DNA is TGTGCCAGCAGCCCGAACAGGGGCTCACCCCTCCACTTT. It codes for CASSPNRGSPLHF. The chain carries TRBV7-2 and TRBJ1-6; 7 bases are a match to TRBD1. This CDR3 comprises 13 residues. Germline V gives CDR1 SGHTA, CDR2 FQGNSA. J was trimmed by 10 bases and V by 5 bases; bases with no gene match: 5.

The chain is built from TRBV5-6 and TRBJ1-5, with D maybe TRBD1 (5 bases). The CDR3 loop spans 19 amino acids. From germline, CDR1 is SGHDT and CDR2 YYEEEE. V gave up 0 bases and J gave up 5 bases, with 24 bases separating them. The CDR3 DNA reads as TGTGCCAGCAGCTTGGCTGTGGGGGGATTGGAGGGATGGGATCAGCCCCAGCATTTT. Encoded protein: CASSLAVGGLEGWDQPQHF.

This clone was recorded once. V is TRBV7-9 and J is TRBJ1-1; D remains ambiguous. Germline lookup yields CDR1 SEHNR and CDR2 FQNEAQ (reference sequence). The CDR3 has 13 amino acids. V shed 5 bases and J shed 7 bases, with 14 bases lying between them. The CDR3 nucleotides read TGTGCCAGCAGCGATCAAGACGGAGATGAAGCTTTCTTT. Protein sequence: CASSDQDGDEAFF.

The rearrangement joins TRBV6-1 to TRBJ2-7; the match to TRBD2 covers 16 bases. This CDR3 has 17 residues. J lost 3 bases, V lost 3 bases, and 5 bases had no gene match. Germline V lookup: CDR1 MNHNS, CDR2 SASEGT. The CDR3 region has the DNA TGTGCCAGCAGTGAGGGACTAGCGGGGGGGCTCGTCTACGAGCAGTACTTC. Translation: CASSEGLAGGLVYEQYF.

The chain is built from TRBV2 and TRBJ2-3, with D tentatively TRBD2 (5 bases). The CDR3 length is 14 residues. Germline lookup yields CDR1 SNHLY and CDR2 FYNNEI. Trimming cost V 3 bases and J 5 bases, with 12 bases left between them. CDR3 loop: CASSEGRGGDTQYF. Here the CDR3 DNA reads TGTGCCAGCAGTGAGGGTCGTGGAGGAGATACGCAGTATTTT.

This clone was counted a few times. V is TRBV9 and J is TRBJ2-7; 7 positions match TRBD1. V lost 4 bases, J lost 7 bases, and 8 bases stayed unmatched. CDR3 length equals 13 residues. Germline V CDR1 and CDR2: SGDLS, YYNGEE. The CDR3 loop is CASSLDLQGEQYF. For the CDR3, the DNA is TGTGCCAGCAGCCTCGACCTACAGGGGGAGCAGTACTTC.

The chain employs TRBV24-1 and TRBJ1-6; possibly TRBD1 for D (6 bases). The CDR3 sequence is 15 residues long. Germline assignment: CDR1 KGHDR and CDR2 SFDVKD. The V end lost 4 bases, the J end lost 7 bases, and 13 bases lay between the germline ends. CDR3 region: CATSDITGPNSPLHF. In DNA form, the CDR3 reads TGTGCCACCAGTGACATAACAGGGCCGAATTCACCCCTCCACTTT.